These 24 T cell receptor beta chains were all obtained from the same sample, sequenced in a study of CD8 T cells in ankylosing spondylitis. TCRdb called the 5' RACE reads again in MiXCR, with one record for every CDR3 protein. This sample has fewer than 200,000 distinct CDR3 sequences, with 15% to 20% found just once. Sequenced sample: blood, either unsorted or a sorted T cell fraction (not recorded which). These receptors were collected from a male donor under 30 with ankylosing spondylitis or in good health (not recorded which).

V gene TRBV12-3 or TRBV12-4 combines with J gene TRBJ1-5, with unresolved D. V lost 2 bases, J lost 4 bases, and 12 bases lay in between. CDR3 length: 15 amino acids. The CDR3: CASSLRSQLNQPQHF. The CDR3 nucleotides read TGTGCCAGCAGTTTAAGGAGTCAGCTGAATCAGCCCCAGCATTTT.

At least ten counts were recorded for this clonotype. Here the CDR3 reads CASSLLDKDTQYF. In DNA form, the CDR3 reads TGCGCCAGCAGCCTATTGGACAAAGATACGCAGTATTTT. The V and J genes are TRBV5-1 and TRBJ2-3; tentative D call: TRBD1 (5 bases). The CDR3 length is 13 residues. Germline lookup yields CDR1 SGHRS and CDR2 YFSETQ. V gave up 4 bases and J gave up 5 bases, with 11 bases separating them.

This clonotype was seen repeatedly, ten times or more. The rearrangement uses TRBV6-4 and TRBJ2-2, with D tentatively TRBD1 or TRBD2 (5 bases each). V was shortened by 3 bases and J by 3 bases, with 5 bases between the two germline ends. Germline V lookup: CDR1 MRHNA, CDR2 SNTAGT. CDR3 length equals 13 residues. The CDR3 DNA follows: TGTGCCAGCAGTGAGGGACACACCGGGGAGCTGTTTTTT. Its protein is CASSEGHTGELFF.

This clonotype was found many times. The chain joins TRBV24-1 to TRBJ1-5; D gene uncertain. Germline V gene lookup returns CDR1 KGHDR and CDR2 SFDVKD. Trimming removed 7 bases at V and 5 bases at J, with 8 bases between. This CDR3 is 12 amino acids long. The CDR3 DNA reads as TGTGCCACCAGCGGACGGGATCAGCCCCAGCATTTT. It translates to CATSGRDQPQHF.

This clonotype showed up many times. J is TRBJ1-1 and V is TRBV20-1; no reliable D call. The V and J ends lost 2 bases and 7 bases respectively, with 14 bases between them. Germline V lookup: CDR1 DFQATT, CDR2 SNEGSKA (reference sequence). The CDR3 loop spans 13 amino acids. CDR3 loop: CSARSGETYEAFF. The CDR3 DNA sequence: TGCAGTGCTAGATCTGGGGAGACCTATGAAGCTTTCTTT.

There are many counts of this clonotype. V usage is TRBV27 and J usage is TRBJ2-2; D is possibly TRBD2 (6 bases). Trimming pared 5 bases from V and 6 bases from J, leaving 10 bases between. The length of the CDR3 is 13 residues. Germline V gene data show CDR1 as MNHEY and CDR2 as SMNVEV (reference sequence). The CDR3 here is CASSTGEAGELFF. In DNA form, the CDR3 reads TGTGCCAGCAGTACGGGGGAAGCCGGGGAGCTGTTTTTT.

The chain uses TRBV18 and TRBJ1-1, with 10 positions matching TRBD1. Germline assignment: CDR1 KGHSH and CDR2 LQKENI. CDR3 length: 15 residues. The junction had 8 bases not matched to a gene; V was cut back by 5 bases and J by 5 bases. The chain's CDR3 is CASSAGQGLGTEAFF. CDR3 coding DNA: TGTGCCAGCTCAGCGGGACAGGGGCTGGGTACTGAAGCTTTCTTT.

This clonotype was seen ten or more times. The gene calls are TRBV7-9 and TRBJ1-5; D is uncertain. The CDR3 loop spans 12 amino acids. Between the trimmed V and J ends, which lost 4 bases and 7 bases, there was a span of 8 bases. CDR1 and CDR2 (germline): SEHNR, FQNEAQ (reference sequence). CDR3 bases: TGTGCCAGCAGCTCATCGTTGCAGCCCCAGCATTTT. It yields the protein CASSSSLQPQHF.

At least ten counts were recorded for this clonotype. The rearrangement joins TRBV29-1 to TRBJ2-3; D is uncertain. The CDR3 extends over 11 amino acids. Per germline, CDR1 SQVTM and CDR2 ANQGSEA. Between the trimmed V and J ends, which lost 8 bases and 4 bases, there was a span of 10 bases. The CDR3, as DNA: TGCAGCTTCCAGTGGGCAGATACGCAGTATTTT. This codes for CSFQWADTQYF.

This clonotype was detected many times. The chain is built from TRBV29-1 and TRBJ1-2; TRBD1 matches 7 bases. The CDR3 totals 13 residues. CDR1 is SQVTM, CDR2 ANQGSEA, per germline. The junction had 8 bases not matched to a gene; V was cut back by 6 bases and J by 4 bases. The CDR3 loop is CSVETGTAYGYTF. The CDR3 DNA follows: TGCAGCGTAGAAACCGGGACAGCCTATGGCTACACCTTC.

This clonotype came up many times. J is TRBJ2-7 and V is TRBV12-3 or TRBV12-4; D remains ambiguous. Trimming shortened V by 7 bases and J by 4 bases, and 17 bases separated the two germline ends. CDR3 size: 14 residues. The chain's CDR3 is CASTLEDQTYEQYV. In DNA form, the CDR3 reads TGTGCCAGCACCCTCGAGGACCAAACTTACGAGCAGTACGTC.

This clonotype was found many times. The rearrangement links TRBV12-3 or TRBV12-4 to TRBJ2-7, with 8 bases lining up with TRBD1. This CDR3 is built from 15 residues. The V gene end was trimmed by 0 bases and the J gene end by 4 bases; junction bases not matched to a gene: 5. As DNA, the CDR3 is TGTGCCAGCAGTTTAGCGGCAGGGGGCTCGTACGAGCAGTACTTC. Translation gives CASSLAAGGSYEQYF.

The rearrangement links TRBV20-1 to TRBJ2-1; 10 nucleotides align to TRBD2. V dropped 5 bases and J dropped 4; count of bases not matched to a gene: 8. The CDR3 length is 15 residues. From germline, CDR1 is DFQATT and CDR2 SNEGSKA (reference sequence). DNA of the CDR3: TGCAGTGCTCGAGGAGGACTAGCGGTTTACAATGAGCAGTTCTTC. Encoded protein: CSARGGLAVYNEQFF.

This clonotype appeared many times. The V gene is TRBV11-2, the J gene TRBJ2-1; D gene uncertain. The V gene lost 4 bases and the J gene lost 6 bases, with 7 bases spanning the gap. The germline gives CDR1 SGHAT, CDR2 FQNNGV. The CDR3 is 12 amino acids. CDR3 nucleotides: TGTGCCAGCAGCTATAGCACCAATGAGCAGTTCTTC. Encoded protein: CASSYSTNEQFF.

At least ten counts were recorded for this clonotype. The chain joins TRBV18 to TRBJ2-5; D might be TRBD2 (5 bases). The V end lost 3 bases, the J end lost 1 base, and 12 bases lay between the germline ends. The CDR3 is 15 amino acids. Germline CDR1 is KGHSH and CDR2 is LQKENI. The CDR3 reads CASSPYEGSQETQYF. DNA of the CDR3: TGTGCCAGCTCACCCTATGAGGGCAGCCAAGAGACCCAGTACTTC.

V is TRBV7-9 and J is TRBJ2-1; D may be TRBD2 (5 bases). V was cut by 0 bases and J by 2 bases, with 11 bases left in between. The germline CDR1 and CDR2 sequences are SEHNR and FQNEAQ (reference sequence). The CDR3 spans 16 residues. The DNA for the CDR3 is TGTGCCAGCAGCTTAGCGGAGACTAAACCCTACAATGAGCAGTTCTTC. Translating it yields CASSLAETKPYNEQFF.

This clonotype was seen at least ten times. The rearrangement joins TRBV18 to TRBJ1-6; TRBD1 matches at 10 bases. In germline, CDR1 is KGHSH, CDR2 LQKENI. The V and J ends lost 3 bases and 7 bases, in that order; junction bases with no gene match: 3. The CDR3 spans 15 residues. The CDR3 reads CASSPGQGGNSPLHF. The CDR3 nucleotides are TGTGCCAGCTCACCCGGACAGGGGGGAAATTCACCCCTCCACTTT.

This clonotype was seen more than once but under ten times. The rearrangement links TRBV27 to TRBJ1-5, with 9 bases that match TRBD1. Germline V gene data show CDR1 as MNHEY and CDR2 as SMNVEV (reference sequence). Trimming cost V 7 bases and J 0 bases; bases outside gene matches: 4. The CDR3 extends over 15 amino acids. CDR3 nucleotide sequence: TGTGCCAGCAAGAGGACAGGGGATAGCAATCAGCCCCAGCATTTT. This translates into CASKRTGDSNQPQHF.

Ten or more counts support this clonotype. This chain uses TRBV12-3 or TRBV12-4 with TRBJ1-2; 8 bases are shared with TRBD1. This CDR3 has 14 amino acids. The V segment lost 5 bases and the J segment 2 bases; nucleotides outside the gene matches: 4. The CDR3 reads CASSPDRANYGYTF. In DNA form, the CDR3 reads TGTGCCAGCAGTCCGGACAGGGCCAACTATGGCTACACCTTC.

This clonotype was seen only a few times. The rearrangement links TRBV4-1 to TRBJ1-6; a possible D gene is TRBD1 (5 bases). There are 14 residues in the CDR3. The germline gives CDR1 MGHRA, CDR2 YSYEKL. V was pared by 1 base and J by 7 bases, with 8 bases between. This CDR3 reads CASSQGQLNSPLHF. In DNA form, the CDR3 reads TGCGCCAGCAGCCAAGGACAGCTCAATTCACCCCTCCACTTT.

This clonotype was found many times. The chain couples TRBV14 to TRBJ2-4; D may be TRBD1 (5 bases). CDR1 and CDR2 (germline): SGHDN, FVKESK. The CDR3 totals 12 residues. Trimming pared 0 bases from V and 13 bases from J, leaving 10 bases between. The CDR3 loop reads CASSQDDRKQYF. The CDR3 DNA sequence: TGTGCCAGCAGCCAAGATGACAGAAAACAGTACTTC.

This clonotype was observed at least ten times. V is TRBV6-1 and J is TRBJ1-4; no firm D call. This CDR3 is built from 13 residues. Trimming left V 7 bases short and J 8 bases short, with 14 bases between. Germline V gene data show CDR1 as MNHNS and CDR2 as SASEGT. CDR3 residues: CASMEAGEEKLFF. The CDR3 DNA follows: TGTGCCAGCATGGAAGCGGGAGAGGAAAAACTGTTTTTT.

This clonotype was found many times. The gene calls are TRBV5-4 and TRBJ2-2, with D unresolved. Trimming shortened V by 4 bases and J by 0 bases, and 13 bases separated the two germline ends. CDR1 SGHNT and CDR2 YYREEE come from the germline V gene (reference sequence). The CDR3 consists of 16 residues. The chain's CDR3 is CASSAGRNPNTGELFF. In nucleotides, the CDR3 is TGTGCCAGCAGCGCCGGACGTAACCCGAACACCGGGGAGCTGTTTTTT.

This clonotype turned up a few times. The J gene is TRBJ1-6, the V gene TRBV30, with D perhaps TRBD1 (5 bases). The CDR3 consists of 15 residues. The ends were cut back, 0 bases at V and 10 bases at J, with 16 bases in the middle. The germline V gene has CDR1 GTSNPN and CDR2 SVGIG (reference sequence). In DNA, the CDR3 is TGTGCCTGGAGTGTACTGGGGCAGGGCCACTCACCCCTCCACTTT. Translation: CAWSVLGQGHSPLHF.